Listed here is a single T cell receptor beta chain. The antigen is unknown. The sample originates from a study of OX40 agonist ivuxolimab in advanced cancers. Whole-study results and caveats: Nonresponders included some who also had low normalized T-cell clonal expansion.

The CDR3 totals 11 residues. Libraries were prepared by immunoSEQ multiplex PCR; TCRdb keeps only in-frame clonotypes and omits some of them. Found here are about 61,000 clones, about four fifths of them singletons; the top ten hold roughly 0.47%. V is TRBV21-1 and J is TRBJ2-7; TRBD1 is the table's D call and was not checked against the DNA. TRBV21-1 is shown as a pseudogene. This receptor was taken from an adult with an advanced solid tumor such as melanoma, head and neck, liver or kidney cancer. The starting material was CD4+ or CD8+ T cells sorted from blood, obtained in a trial of the OX40 agonist ivuxolimab. CDR3 region: CASLRQDEQYF. The CDR3 nucleotides are TGTGCCAGCCTTCGTCAGGACGAGCAGTACTTC.